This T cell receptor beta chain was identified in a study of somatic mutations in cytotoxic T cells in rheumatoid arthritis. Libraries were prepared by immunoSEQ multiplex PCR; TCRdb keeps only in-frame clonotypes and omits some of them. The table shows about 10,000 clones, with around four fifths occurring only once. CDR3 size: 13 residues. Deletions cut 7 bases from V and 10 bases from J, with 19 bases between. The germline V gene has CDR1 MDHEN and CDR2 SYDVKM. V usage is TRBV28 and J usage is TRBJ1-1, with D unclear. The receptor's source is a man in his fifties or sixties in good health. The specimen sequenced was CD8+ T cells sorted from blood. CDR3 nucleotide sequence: TGTGCCAGCACGGGGATTGACAAGGAGGGAGCTTTCTTT. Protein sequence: CASTGIDKEGAFF.